Below, 8 T cell receptor beta chains from the same sample are listed, as sequenced in a study of response to subunit inactivated influenza vaccine. A single record per CDR3 protein comes from TCRdb applying MiXCR to the RT-PCR reads. The data contain about 800,000 distinct CDR3 sequences, around 20% of them singletons. The input for sequencing was PBMCs from blood, taken roughly 5 days after vaccination. The receptor source for this set is a man between 45 and 60 years old who received an inactivated influenza vaccine.

The chain joins TRBV7-2 to TRBJ2-3; perhaps TRBD1 as D (6 bases). V was trimmed by 5 bases and J by 0 bases, leaving 18 bases between them. The CDR3 runs to 17 residues. Per germline, CDR1 SGHTA and CDR2 FQGNSA. The CDR3 DNA sequence: TGTGCCAGCAGCCCCTGGGGGCCAGGGAGAAGCACAGATACGCAGTATTTT. Its protein is CASSPWGPGRSTDTQYF.

CDR3 sequence: CASSYSGTGTFEQYF. CDR3 bases: TGTGCCAGCAGTTACTCCGGGACAGGGACGTTCGAGCAGTACTTC. The chain uses TRBV6-2 or TRBV6-3 and TRBJ2-7; 9 nucleotides line up with TRBD1. Germline CDR1 and CDR2: MNHEY and SVGEGT. This CDR3 has 15 amino acids. V was clipped by 0 bases and J by 6 bases; unmatched bases: 6.

In this sample, this clonotype turned up a few times. The junction shows a germline mismatch at one end, possibly a read error. The chain has TRBV5-1 and TRBJ2-7; 8 positions match TRBD2. The CDR3 loop spans 14 amino acids. The germline V gene has CDR1 SGHRS and CDR2 YFSETQ. CDR3 nucleotides: TGCGCCAGCAGCCCCTGGACTAGCTCCCACGAGCAGTACTTC. This translates into CASSPWTSSHEQYF.

There are a few counts of this clonotype. The genes are TRBV6-2 or TRBV6-3 and TRBJ2-3; TRBD2 aligns across 11 bases. The CDR3 loop spans 17 amino acids. With 2 bases clipped from V and 3 bases from J, the junction kept 7 bases outside the gene matches. The germline V gene encodes CDR1 MNHEY and CDR2 SVGEGT. CDR3 sequence: CASSYGLRTSGTDTQYF. The CDR3 bases are TGTGCCAGCAGTTACGGCCTCCGGACTAGCGGGACAGATACGCAGTATTTT.

This clonotype was counted between two and nine times. The genes are TRBV24-1 and TRBJ1-6; 7 positions match TRBD1. From germline, CDR1 is KGHDR and CDR2 SFDVKD. This CDR3 is 14 amino acids long. The ends lost 5 bases at V and 5 bases at J; junction bases unmatched: 2. The CDR3 sequence is CATSAGQNNSPLHF. The CDR3 DNA is TGTGCCACCAGTGCGGGACAGAATAATTCACCCCTCCACTTT.

The chain is built from TRBV11-2 and TRBJ2-3, with D perhaps matching TRBD1 (6 bases). Trimming took 1 base from V and 4 from J, leaving 12 bases between them. The CDR3 spans 15 residues. Germline V gene data show CDR1 as SGHAT and CDR2 as FQNNGV. For the CDR3, the DNA is TGTGCCAGCAGCTTAGTATTGAGGGGGTCAGATACGCAGTATTTT. Protein product: CASSLVLRGSDTQYF.

The DNA for the CDR3 is TGTGCCAGCAGCCCACGTAGCGGGCCCGGCTACGAGCAGTACTTC. Residues: CASSPRSGPGYEQYF. The chain combines TRBV7-9 with TRBJ2-7; 7 nucleotides align to TRBD2. This CDR3 comprises 15 residues. V was pared by 5 bases and J by 3 bases, with 10 bases of the junction left unmatched. The germline gives CDR1 SEHNR, CDR2 FQNEAQ (reference sequence).

V gene TRBV12-3 or TRBV12-4 combines with J gene TRBJ1-3, with D unclear. Trimming removed 6 bases from V and 2 bases from J, with 11 bases in between. This CDR3 comprises 14 residues. Here the CDR3 DNA reads TGTGCCAGCAGCTTCGCCGGCGCTGGAAACACCATATATTTT. Protein sequence: CASSFAGAGNTIYF.